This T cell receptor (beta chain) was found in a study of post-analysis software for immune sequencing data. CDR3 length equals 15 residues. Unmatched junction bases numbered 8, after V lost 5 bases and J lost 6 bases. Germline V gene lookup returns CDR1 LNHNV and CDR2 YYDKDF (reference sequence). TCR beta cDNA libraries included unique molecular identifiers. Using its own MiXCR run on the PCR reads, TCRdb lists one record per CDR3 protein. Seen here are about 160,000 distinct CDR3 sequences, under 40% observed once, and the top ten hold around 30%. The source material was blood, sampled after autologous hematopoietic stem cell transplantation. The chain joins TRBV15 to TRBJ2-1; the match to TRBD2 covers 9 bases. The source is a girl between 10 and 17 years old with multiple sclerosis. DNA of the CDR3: TGTGCCACCAGCTTGGCGGGAGGGCCTCTCAATGAGCAGTTCTTC. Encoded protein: CATSLAGGPLNEQFF. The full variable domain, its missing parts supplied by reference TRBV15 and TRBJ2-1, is DAMVIQNPRYQVTQFGKPVTLSCSQTLNHNVMYWYQQKSSQAPKLLFHYYDKDFNNEADTPDNFQSRRPNTSFCFLDIRSPGLGDTAMYLCATSLAGGPLNEQFFGPGTRLTVL.